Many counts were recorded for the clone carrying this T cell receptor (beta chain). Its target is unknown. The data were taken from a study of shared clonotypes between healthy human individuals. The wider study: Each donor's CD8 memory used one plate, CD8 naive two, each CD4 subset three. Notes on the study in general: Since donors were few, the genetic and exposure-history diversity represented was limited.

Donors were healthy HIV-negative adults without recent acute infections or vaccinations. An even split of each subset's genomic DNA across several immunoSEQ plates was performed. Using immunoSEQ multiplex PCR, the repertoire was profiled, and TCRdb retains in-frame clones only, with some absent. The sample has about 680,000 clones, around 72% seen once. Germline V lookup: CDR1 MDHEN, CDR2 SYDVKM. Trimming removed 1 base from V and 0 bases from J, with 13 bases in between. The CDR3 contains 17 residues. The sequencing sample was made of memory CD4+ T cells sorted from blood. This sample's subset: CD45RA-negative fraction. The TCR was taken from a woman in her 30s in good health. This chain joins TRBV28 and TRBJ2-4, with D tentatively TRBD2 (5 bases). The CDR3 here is CASSLLSLRAAKNIQYF. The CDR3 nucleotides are TGTGCCAGCAGTTTATTATCTTTGCGGGCAGCCAAAAACATTCAGTACTTC.